This TCR beta chain was sequenced for a study of shared clonotypes between healthy human individuals. At the level of the study: Each donor contributed plates that comprised three CD4 naive, three CD4 memory, two CD8 naive and one CD8 memory.

Assay used: immunoSEQ multiplex PCR; TCRdb lists only in-frame clones, some missing. The sample contains around 550,000 clones, around 96% of which appear only once. Naive CD8 cells, CD45RO-negative and positively selected for CCR7, excluded terminally differentiated effector memory CD45RA+ cells. V dropped 3 bases and J dropped 2 bases, with 11 bases sitting between them. The CDR3 loop spans 14 amino acids. Germline CDR1 and CDR2: SGHAT and FQNNGV. The V gene is TRBV11-2, the J gene TRBJ2-7, with TRBD1 as a possible D gene (6 bases). The sequence was obtained from a woman in her 30s in good health. The sample was naive CD8+ T cells sorted from blood. The chain's CDR3 is CASSFGTLAYEQYF. The DNA of the CDR3 is TGTGCCAGCAGCTTCGGGACATTAGCCTACGAGCAGTACTTC.